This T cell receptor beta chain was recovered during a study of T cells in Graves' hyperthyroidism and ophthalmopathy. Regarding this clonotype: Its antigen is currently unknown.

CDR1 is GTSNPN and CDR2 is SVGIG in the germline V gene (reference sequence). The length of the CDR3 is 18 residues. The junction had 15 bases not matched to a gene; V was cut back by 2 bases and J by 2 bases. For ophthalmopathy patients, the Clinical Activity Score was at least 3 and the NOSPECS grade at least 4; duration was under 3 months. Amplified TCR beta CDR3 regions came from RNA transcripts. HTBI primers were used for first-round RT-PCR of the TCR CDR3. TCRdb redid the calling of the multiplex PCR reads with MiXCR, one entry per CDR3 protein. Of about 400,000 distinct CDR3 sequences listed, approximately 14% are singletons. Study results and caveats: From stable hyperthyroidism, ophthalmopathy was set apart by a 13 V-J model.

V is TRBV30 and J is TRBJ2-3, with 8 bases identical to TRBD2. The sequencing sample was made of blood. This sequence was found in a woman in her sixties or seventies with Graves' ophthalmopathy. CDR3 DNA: TGTGCCTGGAGTTCAACCCTGAGGGGTAGCGGGACCACAGATACGCAGTATTTT. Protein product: CAWSSTLRGSGTTDTQYF.